A selection of T cell receptor beta chains follows, all from one sample in a study of blood T cell repertoires in COVID-19. The data were produced by immunoSEQ multiplex PCR, yet TCRdb's version contains in-frame clones alone and is incomplete. The sample consists of about 190,000 clones, nearly 90% of them appearing once. What was sequenced was peripheral blood. All receptors derive from a man aged 45-60 years with acute or convalescent COVID-19. The CDR3 runs from the conserved cysteine through the conserved F or W. D genes are given only for firm matches. Clone size is given for some rows only: seen once, a few or many times, or a class if the clone is expanded.

clone size,D gene,V gene,J gene,CDR3 DNA,CDR3 protein
once,TRBD1,TRBV27,TRBJ2-3,TGTGCCAGCAGTTTAAAGGAGGACAGGGGAGAGTATACGCAGTATTTT,CASSLKEDRGEYTQYF
NA,NA,TRBV30,TRBJ2-1,TGTGCCTGGAGTTGGGCGGGCGGGGAGCAGTTCTTC,CAWSWAGGEQFF
NA,NA,TRBV7-6,TRBJ1-4,TGTGCCAGCAGCTTACTTCTGAGGTCAGGGAATATTGTTAATGAAAAACTGTTTTTT,CASSLLLRSGNIVNEKLFF
NA,NA,TRBV21-1,TRBJ2-5,TGTGCCAGCAGCAGCGGGGCTGAAGAGACCCAGTACTTC,CASSSGAEETQYF
NA,TRBD1,TRBV3-1/TRBV3-2,TRBJ1-2,TGTGCCAGCAGCCCTCCCGGGACAGACTATGGCTACACCTTC,CASSPPGTDYGYTF
NA,TRBD1,TRBV7-9,TRBJ2-7,TGTGCCAGCAGCTTAGGGGGGACAGGGTCGTGGGAGCAGTACTTC,CASSLGGTGSWEQYF
NA,TRBD2,TRBV9,TRBJ2-3,TGTGCCAGCAGCCTAAGCGGGAGCGGGGATACGCAGTATTTT,CASSLSGSGDTQYF
NA,NA,TRBV28,TRBJ2-5,TGTGCCAGCAGTTTGGGGGGACAGCAAGAGACCCAGTACTTC,CASSLGGQQETQYF
NA,NA,TRBV7-6,TRBJ1-3,TGTGCCAGCAGCTTAGACGGTACAGCACGCTCTGGAAACACCATATATTTT,CASSLDGTARSGNTIYF
NA,NA,TRBV20-1,TRBJ2-1,TGCAGTGCTATGCGGGCAACTCAGTTCTTC,CSAMRATQFF
NA,TRBD1,TRBV5-4,TRBJ2-3,TGTGCCAGCAGCATGGACAGGGGGGGATATACGCAGTATTTT,CASSMDRGGYTQYF
NA,NA,TRBV28,TRBJ1-1,TGTGCCAGCAGCTCCCCCCACTCAACAGGGAGGGACACTGAAGCTTTCTTT,CASSSPHSTGRDTEAFF
NA,NA,TRBV10-3,TRBJ2-5,TGTGCCATCAGTGCGGCAGGGCAACAAGAGACCCAGTACTTC,CAISAAGQQETQYF
few,TRBD2,TRBV5-8,TRBJ2-1,TGTGCCAGCAGCTTGGGGCTCTCTCGGGCGGGAGAAAATGAGCAGTTCTTC,CASSLGLSRAGENEQFF
NA,NA,TRBV5-1,TRBJ2-3,TGCGCCAGCAGCTTGTTAGGCGGAAGCACAGATACGCAGTATTTT,CASSLLGGSTDTQYF
few,TRBD1,TRBV5-8,TRBJ1-5,TGTGCCAGCAACAGGGGACAGGGCCGGAATCAGCCCCAGCATTTT,CASNRGQGRNQPQHF
NA,NA,TRBV6-1,TRBJ1-5,TGTGCCAGCAGTGATCCTTTTAGTAAATTCAATCAGCCCCAGCATTTT,CASSDPFSKFNQPQHF
NA,NA,TRBV2,TRBJ1-5,TGTGCCAGCAGACAGGGCTGGAATCAGCCCCAGCATTTT,CASRQGWNQPQHF
NA,NA,TRBV6-5,TRBJ1-2,TGTGCCAGCACCTCCCCAGGACAGCTCTATGGCTACACCTTC,CASTSPGQLYGYTF
NA,NA,TRBV19,TRBJ1-5,TGTGCCAGTAGACCTGAGAGGCAGAGTAGACAGCCCCAGCATTTT,CASRPERQSRQPQHF
NA,NA,TRBV19,TRBJ2-2,TGTGCCAGTACCCTAGGGGTTGGTTTTGGCGGGGAGCTGTTTTTT,CASTLGVGFGGELFF
NA,TRBD2,TRBV28,TRBJ2-7,TGTGCCAGCAGTTTATCGAAGCGGGAGGGCCAATGGTACGAGCAGTACTTC,CASSLSKREGQWYEQYF
NA,NA,TRBV7-3,TRBJ2-1,TGTGCCAGCAGCAATACCGGCAATGAGCAGTTCTTC,CASSNTGNEQFF
NA,TRBD2,TRBV5-1,TRBJ2-2,TGCGCCAGCACCGGGAGGGCCGGTACCGGGGAGCTGTTTTTT,CASTGRAGTGELFF
NA,NA,TRBV19,TRBJ2-1,TGTGCCAGTAGTACCCTAGAGACAGCGAATACTTACAATGAGCAGTTCTTC,CASSTLETANTYNEQFF
NA,TRBD1,TRBV10-3,TRBJ2-5,TGTGCCATCAGTGCCGGACAGGACCAAGAGACCCAGTACTTC,CAISAGQDQETQYF
NA,NA,TRBV29-1,TRBJ1-1,TGCAGCGTGAGGGGGACACTCAACACTGAAGCTTTCTTT,CSVRGTLNTEAFF
NA,NA,TRBV7-8,TRBJ1-5,TGTGCCAGCAGCTTAGCTGGAGGGAGAGGCAATCAGCCCCAGCATTTT,CASSLAGGRGNQPQHF
few,NA,TRBV27,TRBJ2-7,TGTGCCAGCAGCCCCCGGTTGGCGGCCAACTACGAGCAGTACTTC,CASSPRLAANYEQYF
NA,NA,TRBV15,TRBJ2-5,TGTGCCACCAGCCTAGGACAGACCAGGTACTTC,CATSLGQTRYF
NA,TRBD1,TRBV6-5,TRBJ1-2,TGTGCCAGCAGCAATAGACAGGGGGAGGACTATGGCTACACCTTC,CASSNRQGEDYGYTF
NA,TRBD2,TRBV6-4,TRBJ2-3,TGTGCCAGCAGTGTCTCGACTAGCGGGGGCCAAGATACGCAGTATTTT,CASSVSTSGGQDTQYF
once,TRBD1,TRBV5-1,TRBJ2-2,TGCGCCAGCCTCGGGACAGTCGGCACCGGGGAGCTGTTTTTT,CASLGTVGTGELFF
NA,TRBD2,TRBV7-9,TRBJ2-5,TGTGCCAGCAGCCCCAAACTAGCGGGAGGGTACCAAGAGACCCAGTACTTC,CASSPKLAGGYQETQYF
NA,TRBD2,TRBV5-8,TRBJ2-1,TGTGCCAGCACCTTCGGGACTAGCAGCCACAATGAGCAGTTCTTC,CASTFGTSSHNEQFF
NA,TRBD2,TRBV13,TRBJ2-2,TGTGCCAGCAGCTTAGTTTGGGGTTGGCGGGAGTCCGGGGAGCTGTTTTTT,CASSLVWGWRESGELFF
once,TRBD2,TRBV4-2,TRBJ2-2,TGTGCCAGCAGCCGACCGGGACTAGCGGGAGCGAACACCGGGGAGCTGTTTTTT,CASSRPGLAGANTGELFF
NA,NA,TRBV2,TRBJ1-5,TGTGCCAGCAGCTTTAGTGGGGGCGGACAGCCCCAGCATTTT,CASSFSGGGQPQHF
many,TRBD1,TRBV2,TRBJ1-4,TGTGCCAGCAGTGAACGAGGGGACAGGGCAACTAATGAAAAACTGTTTTTT,CASSERGDRATNEKLFF
NA,TRBD1,TRBV28,TRBJ1-2,TGTGCCAGCAGTTCCGGGACAGTCTATGGCTACACCTTC,CASSSGTVYGYTF
NA,NA,TRBV11-2,TRBJ1-3,TGTGCCAGCAGCGCGGGCTCTGGAAACACCATATATTTT,CASSAGSGNTIYF
NA,NA,TRBV4-3,TRBJ2-5,TGCGCCAGCAGCCAAGATGGGGCAGGGCAAGAGACCCAGTACTTC,CASSQDGAGQETQYF
NA,NA,TRBV9,TRBJ2-1,TGTGCCAGCAGCGAGGGACTCCTCCCCTACAATGAGCAGTTCTTC,CASSEGLLPYNEQFF
NA,TRBD1,TRBV7-8,TRBJ1-1,TGTGCCAGCAGCGTTCAGGGGGACACTGAAGCTTTCTTT,CASSVQGDTEAFF
once,TRBD1,TRBV29-1,TRBJ2-1,TGCAGCGTTGAAAGGGGGCGCAGTACCTACAATGAGCAGTTCTTC,CSVERGRSTYNEQFF
NA,NA,TRBV7-9,TRBJ2-1,TGTGCCAGCAGCTTAGCGGGCGCTTACAATGAGCAGTTCTTC,CASSLAGAYNEQFF
NA,TRBD1,TRBV9,TRBJ1-2,TGTGCCAGCAGCGCCACCGGACAGGGGGCCTATGGCTACACCTTC,CASSATGQGAYGYTF
NA,NA,TRBV27,TRBJ1-4,TGTGCCAGCAGTTCCGGGTCTATCGGTGAAAAACTGTTTTTT,CASSSGSIGEKLFF
NA,NA,TRBV4-3,TRBJ1-1,TGCGCCAGCAGCCAAGATTTGTCGAACAGGAACACTGAAGCTTTCTTT,CASSQDLSNRNTEAFF
NA,TRBD1,TRBV14,TRBJ2-2,TGTGCCAGCACGACAGGGTTACTCGGTCGGCTGTTTTTT,CASTTGLLGRLFF
NA,TRBD2,TRBV7-9,TRBJ2-5,TGTGCCAGCAGCTACCCGACTAGCGGGGCCTTTCAAGAGACCCAGTACTTC,CASSYPTSGAFQETQYF
NA,NA,TRBV28,TRBJ1-4,TGTGCCAGCACAACAGGGATTGGGGAAAAACTGTTTTTT,CASTTGIGEKLFF
NA,TRBD2,TRBV28,TRBJ2-3,TGTGCCAGCAGTTTAGGAGCGGGGAACACAGATACGCAGTATTTT,CASSLGAGNTDTQYF